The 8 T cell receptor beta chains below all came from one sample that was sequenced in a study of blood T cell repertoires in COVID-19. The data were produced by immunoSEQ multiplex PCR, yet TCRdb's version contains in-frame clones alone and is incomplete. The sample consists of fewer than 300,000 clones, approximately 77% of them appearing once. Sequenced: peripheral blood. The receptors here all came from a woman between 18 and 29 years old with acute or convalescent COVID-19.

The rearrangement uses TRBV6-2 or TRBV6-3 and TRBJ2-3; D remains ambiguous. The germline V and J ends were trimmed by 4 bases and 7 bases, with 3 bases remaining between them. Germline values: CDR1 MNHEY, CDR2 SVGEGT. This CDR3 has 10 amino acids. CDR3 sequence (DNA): TGTGCCAGCAGTTCCTATACGCAGTATTTT. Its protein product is CASSSYTQYF.

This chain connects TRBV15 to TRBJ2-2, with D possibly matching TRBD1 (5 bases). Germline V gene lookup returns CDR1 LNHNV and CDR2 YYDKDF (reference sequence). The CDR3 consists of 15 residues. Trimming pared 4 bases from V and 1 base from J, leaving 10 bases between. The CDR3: CATSNETVNTGELFF. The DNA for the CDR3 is TGTGCCACCAGCAACGAGACAGTGAACACCGGGGAGCTGTTTTTT. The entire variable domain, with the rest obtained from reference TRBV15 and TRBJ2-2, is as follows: DAMVIQNPRYQVTQFGKPVTLSCSQTLNHNVMYWYQQKSSQAPKLLFHYYDKDFNNEADTPDNFQSRRPNTSFCFLDIRSPGLGDTAMYLCATSNETVNTGELFFGEGSRLTVL.

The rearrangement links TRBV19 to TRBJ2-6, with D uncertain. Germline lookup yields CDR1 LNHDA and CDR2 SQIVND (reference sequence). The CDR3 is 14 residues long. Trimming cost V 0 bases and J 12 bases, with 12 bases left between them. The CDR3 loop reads CASSIDLGAFVLTF. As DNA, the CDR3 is TGTGCCAGTAGTATAGATCTAGGCGCCTTCGTCCTGACTTTC.

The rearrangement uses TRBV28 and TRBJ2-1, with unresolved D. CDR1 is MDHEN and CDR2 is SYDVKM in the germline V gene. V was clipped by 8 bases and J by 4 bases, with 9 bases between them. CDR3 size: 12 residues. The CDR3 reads CASERHYNEQFF. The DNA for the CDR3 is TGTGCCAGCGAGCGCCATTACAATGAGCAGTTCTTC.

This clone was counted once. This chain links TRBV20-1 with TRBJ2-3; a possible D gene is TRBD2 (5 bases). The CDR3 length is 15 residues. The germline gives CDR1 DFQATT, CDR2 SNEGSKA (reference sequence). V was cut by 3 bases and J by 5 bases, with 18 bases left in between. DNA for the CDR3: TGCAGTGCTAGTATGGGCGGGCTGGGGAGAGATACGCAGTATTTT. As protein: CSASMGGLGRDTQYF.

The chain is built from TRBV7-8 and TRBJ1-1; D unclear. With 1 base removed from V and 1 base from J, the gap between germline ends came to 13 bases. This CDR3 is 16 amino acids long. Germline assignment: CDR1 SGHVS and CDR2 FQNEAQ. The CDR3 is CASSLVGSPSNTEAFF. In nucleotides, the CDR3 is TGTGCCAGCAGCTTAGTGGGCAGTCCCTCGAACACTGAAGCTTTCTTT.

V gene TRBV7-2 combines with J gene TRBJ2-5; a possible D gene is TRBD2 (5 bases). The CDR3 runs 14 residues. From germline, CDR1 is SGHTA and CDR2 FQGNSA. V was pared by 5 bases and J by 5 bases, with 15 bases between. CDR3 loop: CASSPGSVGETQYF. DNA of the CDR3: TGTGCCAGCAGCCCTGGGAGCGTGGGTGAGACCCAGTACTTC.

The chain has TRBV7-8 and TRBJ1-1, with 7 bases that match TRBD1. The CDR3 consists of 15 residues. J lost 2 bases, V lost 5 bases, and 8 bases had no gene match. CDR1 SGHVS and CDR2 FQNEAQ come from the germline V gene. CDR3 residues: CASSPRDSHNTEAFF. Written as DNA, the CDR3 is TGTGCCAGCAGCCCCAGGGACAGCCACAACACTGAAGCTTTCTTT.